These 31 T cell receptor beta chains were all obtained from the same sample, sequenced in a study of shared clonotypes between healthy human individuals. Profiled with immunoSEQ multiplex PCR; TCRdb holds only in-frame clones, not every one. The table records millions of clones, about 95% of them present only once. CD45RO-negative cells were positively selected for CCR7, leaving out terminally differentiated effector memory CD45RA+ cells. The sequencing sample was made of naive CD8+ T cells sorted from blood. The receptor source for this set is a man in his late teens or twenties in good health.

This chain links TRBV27 with TRBJ2-4; weak D call: TRBD2 (5 bases). This CDR3 has 15 residues. CDR1 is MNHEY, CDR2 SMNVEV, per germline (reference sequence). Trimming removed 3 bases from V and 7 bases from J, with 16 bases in between. The CDR3 here is CASSLSQVAGNIQYF. The CDR3 nucleotides are TGTGCCAGCAGTTTGTCGCAGGTCGCGGGCAACATTCAGTACTTC.

Note on this clone: The sample contains more than one DNA sequence encoding this CDR3. This sequence joins TRBV5-4 and TRBJ2-7; no clear D. CDR1 and CDR2 from the germline V gene are SGHNT and YYREEE (reference sequence). The CDR3 consists of 13 residues. The V and J ends lost 0 bases and 4 bases respectively, with 8 bases between them. In nucleotides, the CDR3 is TGTGCCAGCAGCTTGGGTGATTGGTACGAGCAGTACTTC. This gives the protein CASSLGDWYEQYF.

The rearrangement joins TRBV4-2 to TRBJ2-2; D is undetermined. V was pared by 1 base and J by 0 bases, with 6 bases between. The CDR3 consists of 15 residues. Germline CDR1 LGHNA, CDR2 YNFKEQ. CDR3 coding DNA: TGTGCCAGCAGCCAAGTTTTAGCGAACACCGGGGAGCTGTTTTTT. Protein product: CASSQVLANTGELFF.

The genes are TRBV7-9 and TRBJ2-3, with TRBD2 matching 11 bases. V trimming: 5 bases; J trimming: 2 bases; junction bases outside the gene matches: 6. Germline V gives CDR1 SEHNR, CDR2 FQNEAQ (reference sequence). The CDR3 totals 16 residues. The CDR3 coding sequence is TGTGCCAGCAGCCAGACTAGCGGGATTTCCACAGATACGCAGTATTTT. It is translated as CASSQTSGISTDTQYF.

The gene calls are TRBV27 and TRBJ1-2; 8 bases match TRBD1. Germline trimming cut 6 bases from V and 3 bases from J; bases unmatched to any gene: 6. This CDR3 comprises 14 residues. Germline V gene lookup returns CDR1 MNHEY and CDR2 SMNVEV (reference sequence). Here the CDR3 DNA reads TGTGCCAGCAGACCAGGGGGCGAAGACTATGGCTACACCTTC. Residues: CASRPGGEDYGYTF.

This sequence joins TRBV4-3 and TRBJ2-7; 7 positions match TRBD1. The V and J ends lost 3 bases and 2 bases, in that order; junction bases with no gene match: 7. Germline CDR1 LGHNA, CDR2 YSLEER. The CDR3 has 15 residues. CDR3 sequence reads: CASSQRQGSPYEQYF. Written as DNA, the CDR3 is TGCGCCAGCAGCCAGAGACAGGGCTCTCCCTACGAGCAGTACTTC.

The chain is built from TRBV4-1 and TRBJ2-7; D might be TRBD1 (5 bases). Germline values: CDR1 MGHRA, CDR2 YSYEKL. V was cut by 0 bases and J by 3 bases, with 12 bases left in between. The CDR3 covers 15 residues. This chain's CDR3 is CASSQDDSRFYEQYF. The CDR3 DNA reads TGCGCCAGCAGCCAAGATGACAGCCGATTCTACGAGCAGTACTTC.

The sample holds one count of this clone. V is TRBV4-1 and J is TRBJ2-7, with unresolved D. The ends were cut back, 1 base at V and 2 bases at J, with 6 bases in the middle. Germline V lookup: CDR1 MGHRA, CDR2 YSYEKL. The CDR3 runs 13 residues. As DNA, the CDR3 is TGCGCCAGCAGCCAAGTAATGGCCTACGAGCAGTACTTC. This sequence encodes CASSQVMAYEQYF.

The V and J genes are TRBV19 and TRBJ2-1; TRBD2 aligns across 10 bases. CDR3 size: 15 residues. The V segment lost 1 base and the J segment 9 bases; nucleotides outside the gene matches: 6. CDR1 and CDR2 (germline): LNHDA, SQIVND (reference sequence). In nucleotides, the CDR3 is TGTGCCAGTAGTATAGGGGCTAGCGGGAGTGCTGAGCAGTTCTTC. Residues: CASSIGASGSAEQFF.

The gene calls are TRBV9 and TRBJ1-3; D uncertain. V was pared by 4 bases and J by 4 bases, with 9 bases between. Germline V gene data show CDR1 as SGDLS and CDR2 as YYNGEE. The CDR3 contains 13 residues. Written as DNA, the CDR3 is TGTGCCAGCAGCCTCTCGGGAGGAAACACCATATATTTT. It translates to CASSLSGGNTIYF. Based on the CDR3 plus reference TRBV9 and TRBJ1-3, the full variable domain is DSGVTQTPKHLITATGQRVTLRCSPRSGDLSVYWYQQSLDQGLQFLIQYYNGEERAKGNILERFSAQQFPDLHSELNLSSLELGDSALYFCASSLSGGNTIYFGEGSWLTVV.

The sample holds a few counts of this clone. This chain links TRBV6-6 with TRBJ1-1; D remains unclear. From germline, CDR1 is MNHNY and CDR2 SVGAGI (reference sequence). V lost 7 bases to trimming and J lost 3 bases, with 15 bases between them. The CDR3 spans 14 residues. CDR3 nucleotide sequence: TGTGCCAGCACCCCCGCGGGAGGGTACACTGAAGCTTTCTTT. Translation: CASTPAGGYTEAFF.

The V call is TRBV29-1, the J call TRBJ2-7; 8 bases line up with TRBD2. V trimming: 5 bases; J trimming: 2 bases; junction bases outside the gene matches: 5. The germline V gene encodes CDR1 SQVTM and CDR2 ANQGSEA. The CDR3 loop spans 13 amino acids. This CDR3 reads CSVRAGEAYEQYF. The DNA for the CDR3 is TGCAGCGTTAGAGCGGGAGAGGCCTACGAGCAGTACTTC.

This sequence joins TRBV5-5 and TRBJ1-1; D call uncertain. V lost 0 bases and J lost 4, with 4 bases in between. CDR1 is SGHKS and CDR2 is YYEKEE in the germline V gene (reference sequence). The CDR3 runs to 12 residues. CDR3 sequence: CASSLASTEAFF. Written as DNA, the CDR3 is TGTGCCAGCAGCTTGGCTAGCACTGAAGCTTTCTTT.

With respect to this clone: Other DNA sequences from this sample encode an identical CDR3 as well. CDR3 sequence reads: CASSQDRRGYNEQFF. CDR3 DNA: TGCGCCAGCAGCCAAGATCGTCGCGGTTACAATGAGCAGTTCTTC. The chain joins TRBV4-3 to TRBJ2-1, with D uncertain. The V and J ends lost 0 bases and 4 bases respectively, with 10 bases between them. Germline CDR1 reads LGHNA; CDR2 reads YSLEER. The CDR3 is 15 residues long.

This clone was seen once. J is TRBJ1-4 and V is TRBV5-4, with D possibly being TRBD1 (5 bases). Germline V gene data show CDR1 as SGHNT and CDR2 as YYREEE (reference sequence). This CDR3 comprises 14 residues. Trimming pared 2 bases from V and 8 bases from J, leaving 13 bases between. The chain's CDR3 is CASSFSSRGEKLFF. The CDR3 DNA is TGTGCCAGCAGCTTTAGTTCACGGGGGGAAAAACTGTTTTTT.

The chain employs TRBV6-9 and TRBJ1-6; D gene uncertain. The germline CDR1 and CDR2 sequences are MNHGY and SVAAGI. CDR3 length: 14 amino acids. The V gene lost 11 bases and the J gene lost 1 base, with 12 bases spanning the gap. CDR3 amino acids: CARRWGSYNSPLHF. The CDR3 region has the DNA TGTGCCCGACGCTGGGGTTCCTATAATTCACCCCTCCACTTT.

The chain uses TRBV28 and TRBJ2-1, with 8 bases lining up with TRBD2. The CDR3 runs to 18 residues. With 4 bases clipped from V and 4 bases from J, the junction kept 15 bases outside the gene matches. CDR1 and CDR2 (germline): MDHEN, SYDVKM. The chain's CDR3 is CASSSSGISGEGYNEQFF. CDR3 in DNA: TGTGCCAGCAGTTCCTCCGGAATTAGCGGGGAAGGGTACAATGAGCAGTTCTTC.

The rearrangement uses TRBV10-1 and TRBJ2-1; D is possibly TRBD1 (5 bases). The V gene's germline CDR1 is WNHNN and CDR2 SYGVQD (reference sequence). Trimming took 3 bases from V and 5 from J, leaving 8 bases between them. The CDR3 spans 13 residues. The CDR3 nucleotides read TGCGCCAGCAGTGACAGGGCGGACAATGAGCAGTTCTTC. Translating gives CASSDRADNEQFF.

V gene TRBV10-1 combines with J gene TRBJ2-2; tentatively, D is TRBD1 (6 bases). The germline V and J ends were trimmed by 3 bases and 4 bases, with 18 bases remaining between them. Per germline, CDR1 WNHNN and CDR2 SYGVQD (reference sequence). This CDR3 has 17 residues. The CDR3 reads CASSEDPSGDLTGELFF. The CDR3 DNA follows: TGCGCCAGCAGTGAAGACCCTTCAGGGGACCTCACCGGGGAGCTGTTTTTT.

V and J are TRBV6-5 and TRBJ1-4; D unresolved. Germline CDR1 is MNHEY and CDR2 is SVGAGI. The CDR3 extends over 15 amino acids. Trimming stripped 3 bases from V and 1 base from J, with 9 bases between. CDR3 DNA sequence: TGTGCCAGCAGTTATTCGGGAGAAACTAATGAAAAACTGTTTTTT. Protein sequence: CASSYSGETNEKLFF.

The chain carries TRBV27 and TRBJ2-7, with D unclear. The germline CDR1 and CDR2 sequences are MNHEY and SMNVEV (reference sequence). Trimming removed 3 bases at V and 6 bases at J, with 9 bases between. The CDR3 runs to 12 residues. CDR3 sequence: CASSFPLPEQYF. CDR3 nucleotide sequence: TGTGCCAGCAGTTTCCCGCTTCCCGAGCAGTACTTC.

V usage is TRBV18 and J usage is TRBJ2-7, with 8 nucleotides matching TRBD1. Germline CDR1 reads KGHSH; CDR2 reads LQKENI. V was pared by 3 bases and J by 4 bases, with 8 bases of the junction left unmatched. The CDR3 is 15 residues long. In nucleotides, the CDR3 is TGTGCCAGCTCACCCTGGACAGGGATAGAGTACGAGCAGTACTTC. It yields the protein CASSPWTGIEYEQYF.

V is TRBV6-6 and J is TRBJ2-1; D is unresolved. Germline V gives CDR1 MNHNY, CDR2 SVGAGI (reference sequence). The CDR3 is 14 amino acids. Trimming left V 0 bases short and J 6 bases short, with 9 bases between. CDR3 nucleotide sequence: TGTGCCAGCAGTTACTCGACCGGTCGCAATGAGCAGTTCTTC. It codes for CASSYSTGRNEQFF.

CDR3 residues: CASSEPGWGYEQYF. The CDR3 nucleotides are TGTGCCAGCAGTGAACCGGGTTGGGGTTACGAGCAGTACTTC. The chain has TRBV2 and TRBJ2-7, with D hard to call. Trimming left V 2 bases short and J 4 bases short, with 12 bases between. This CDR3 has 14 residues. Germline V CDR1 and CDR2: SNHLY, FYNNEI.

The genes are TRBV7-3 and TRBJ2-3; D gene unclear. V was shortened by 0 bases and J by 12 bases, with 13 bases between the two germline ends. In germline, CDR1 is SGHTA, CDR2 FQGTGA. CDR3 length: 13 residues. CDR3 sequence: CASSLTLGQDQYF. For the CDR3, the DNA is TGTGCCAGCAGCTTAACTTTGGGTCAAGACCAGTATTTT. The complete variable domain, with remaining parts taken from reference TRBV7-3 and TRBJ2-3, reads GAGVSQTPSNKVTEKGKYVELRCDPISGHTALYWYRQSLGQGPEFLIYFQGTGAADDSGLPNDRFFAVRPEGSVSTLKIQRTERGDSAVYLCASSLTLGQDQYFGPGTRLTVL.

The V call is TRBV27, the J call TRBJ2-3; no definite D call. V was trimmed by 2 bases and J by 0 bases, leaving 12 bases between them. CDR1 and CDR2 from the germline V gene are MNHEY and SMNVEV (reference sequence). This CDR3 region has 16 residues. The CDR3 region is CASSLRLSASTDTQYF. DNA for the CDR3: TGTGCCAGCAGTTTACGGCTATCGGCTAGCACAGATACGCAGTATTTT.

This chain uses TRBV7-6 with TRBJ2-1; TRBD2 matches at 11 bases. Looked up from germline, CDR1 is SGHVS and CDR2 is FNYEAQ. V lost 1 base and J lost 7; bases outside the gene matches: 15. The CDR3 runs to 19 residues. This CDR3 reads CASSLEGYKLAGARNEQFF. The DNA for the CDR3 is TGTGCCAGCAGCTTAGAGGGATATAAACTAGCGGGAGCCCGGAATGAGCAGTTCTTC.

V and J are TRBV5-6 and TRBJ2-1, with TRBD1 matching over 9 bases. After removal of 2 bases from V and 5 bases from J, the junction contained 2 bases not matched to a gene. CDR1 and CDR2 from the germline V gene are SGHDT and YYEEEE. This CDR3 region has 14 residues. CDR3 coding DNA: TGTGCCAGCAGCTTCCGGGACAGGGACAATGAGCAGTTCTTC. This codes for CASSFRDRDNEQFF.

Only one count was recorded for this clone. V and J are TRBV19 and TRBJ2-1; TRBD2 matches at 12 bases. V shed 3 bases, J shed 6 bases, and the junction held 6 bases outside the gene matches. CDR1 and CDR2 from the germline V gene are LNHDA and SQIVND (reference sequence). This CDR3 has 16 amino acids. The CDR3 bases are TGTGCCAGTAGTATCCCGGCTAGCGGGAGGGTCAATGAGCAGTTCTTC. Protein: CASSIPASGRVNEQFF.

This clone was seen just once. The V call is TRBV5-6, the J call TRBJ2-7; D is unresolved. Germline CDR1 is SGHDT and CDR2 is YYEEEE. With 0 bases removed from V and 3 bases from J, the gap between germline ends came to 7 bases. The CDR3 length is 13 residues. CDR3 protein: CASSLAQDYEQYF. CDR3 bases: TGTGCCAGCAGCTTGGCCCAGGACTACGAGCAGTACTTC.

The genes are TRBV28 and TRBJ1-4; no clear D gene. This CDR3 contains 16 residues. Per the germline V gene, CDR1 is MDHEN and CDR2 is SYDVKM. Trimming removed 3 bases at V and 3 bases at J, with 14 bases between. The CDR3 spells CASSFDQEWSNEKLFF. The CDR3 nucleotides are TGTGCCAGCAGTTTCGATCAAGAGTGGTCTAATGAAAAACTGTTTTTT.